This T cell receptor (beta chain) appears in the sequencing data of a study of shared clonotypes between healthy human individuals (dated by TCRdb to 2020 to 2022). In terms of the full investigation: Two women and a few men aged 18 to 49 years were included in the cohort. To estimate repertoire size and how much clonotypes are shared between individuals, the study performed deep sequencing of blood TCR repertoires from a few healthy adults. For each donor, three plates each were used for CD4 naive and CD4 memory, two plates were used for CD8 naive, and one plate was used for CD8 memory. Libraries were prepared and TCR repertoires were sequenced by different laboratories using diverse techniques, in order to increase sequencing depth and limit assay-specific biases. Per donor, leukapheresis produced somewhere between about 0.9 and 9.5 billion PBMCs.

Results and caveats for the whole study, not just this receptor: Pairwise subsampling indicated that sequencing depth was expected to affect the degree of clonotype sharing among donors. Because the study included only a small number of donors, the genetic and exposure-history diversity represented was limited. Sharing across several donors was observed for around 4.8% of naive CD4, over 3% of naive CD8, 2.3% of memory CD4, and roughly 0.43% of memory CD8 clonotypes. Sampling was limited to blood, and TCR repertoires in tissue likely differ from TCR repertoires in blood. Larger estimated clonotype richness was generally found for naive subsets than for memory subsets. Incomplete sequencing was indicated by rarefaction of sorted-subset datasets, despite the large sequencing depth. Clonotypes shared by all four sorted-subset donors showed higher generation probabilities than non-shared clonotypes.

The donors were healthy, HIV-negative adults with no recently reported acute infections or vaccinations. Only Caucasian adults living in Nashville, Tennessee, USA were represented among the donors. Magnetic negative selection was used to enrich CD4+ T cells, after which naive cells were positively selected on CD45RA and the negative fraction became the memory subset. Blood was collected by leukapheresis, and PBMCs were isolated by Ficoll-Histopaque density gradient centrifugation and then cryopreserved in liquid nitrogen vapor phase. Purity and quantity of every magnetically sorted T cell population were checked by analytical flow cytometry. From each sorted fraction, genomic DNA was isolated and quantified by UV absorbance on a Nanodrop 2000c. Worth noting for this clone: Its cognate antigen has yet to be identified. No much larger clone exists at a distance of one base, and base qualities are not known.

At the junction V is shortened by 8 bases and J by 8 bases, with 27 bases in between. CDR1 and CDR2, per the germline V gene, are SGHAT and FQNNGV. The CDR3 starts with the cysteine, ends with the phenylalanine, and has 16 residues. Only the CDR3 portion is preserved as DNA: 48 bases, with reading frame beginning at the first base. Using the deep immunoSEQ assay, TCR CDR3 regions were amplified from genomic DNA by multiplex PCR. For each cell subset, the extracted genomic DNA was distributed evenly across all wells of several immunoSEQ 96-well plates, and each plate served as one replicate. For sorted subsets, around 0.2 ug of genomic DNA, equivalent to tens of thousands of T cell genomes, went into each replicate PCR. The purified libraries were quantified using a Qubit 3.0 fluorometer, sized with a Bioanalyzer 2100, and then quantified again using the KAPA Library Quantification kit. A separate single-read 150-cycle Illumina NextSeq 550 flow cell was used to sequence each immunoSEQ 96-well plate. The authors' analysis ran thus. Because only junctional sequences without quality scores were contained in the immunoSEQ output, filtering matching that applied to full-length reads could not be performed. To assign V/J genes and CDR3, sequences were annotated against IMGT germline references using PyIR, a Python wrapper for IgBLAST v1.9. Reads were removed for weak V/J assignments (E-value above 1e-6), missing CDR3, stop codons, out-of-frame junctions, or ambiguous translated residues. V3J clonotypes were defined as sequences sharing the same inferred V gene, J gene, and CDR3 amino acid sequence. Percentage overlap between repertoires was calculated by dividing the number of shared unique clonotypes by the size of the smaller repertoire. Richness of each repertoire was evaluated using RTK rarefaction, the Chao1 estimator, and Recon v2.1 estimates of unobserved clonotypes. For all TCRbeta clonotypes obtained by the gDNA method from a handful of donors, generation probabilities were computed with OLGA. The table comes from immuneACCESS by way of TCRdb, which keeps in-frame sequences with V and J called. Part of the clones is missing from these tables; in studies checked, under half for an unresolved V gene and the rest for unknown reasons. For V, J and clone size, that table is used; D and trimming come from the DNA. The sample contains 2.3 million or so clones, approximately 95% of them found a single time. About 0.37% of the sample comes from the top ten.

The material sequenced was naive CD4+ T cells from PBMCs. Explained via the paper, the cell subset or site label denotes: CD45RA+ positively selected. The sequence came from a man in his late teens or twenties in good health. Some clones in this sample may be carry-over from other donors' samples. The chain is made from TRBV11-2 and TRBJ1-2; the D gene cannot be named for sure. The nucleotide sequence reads TGTGCCAGCCGCAGCTTAAGGGTGGCGGGCATAGGGGGCTACACCTTC. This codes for CASRSLRVAGIGGYTF.